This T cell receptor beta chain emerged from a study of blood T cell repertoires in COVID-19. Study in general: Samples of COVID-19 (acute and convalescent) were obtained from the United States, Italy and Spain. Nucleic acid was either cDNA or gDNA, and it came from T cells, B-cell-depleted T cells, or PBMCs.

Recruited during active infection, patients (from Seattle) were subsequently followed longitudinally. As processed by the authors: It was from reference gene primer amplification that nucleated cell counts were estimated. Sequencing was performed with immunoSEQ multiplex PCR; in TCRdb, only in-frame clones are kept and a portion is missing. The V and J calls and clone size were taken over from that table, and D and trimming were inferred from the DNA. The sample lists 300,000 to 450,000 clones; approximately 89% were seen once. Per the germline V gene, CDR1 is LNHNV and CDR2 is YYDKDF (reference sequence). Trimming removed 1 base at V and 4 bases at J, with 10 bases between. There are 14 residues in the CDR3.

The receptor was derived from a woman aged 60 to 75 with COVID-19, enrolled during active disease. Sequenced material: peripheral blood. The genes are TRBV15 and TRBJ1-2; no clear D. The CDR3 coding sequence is TGTGCCACCAGCAGAGGAGGGTCCGGCTATGGCTACACCTTC. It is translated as CATSRGGSGYGYTF. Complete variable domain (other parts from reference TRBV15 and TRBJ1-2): DAMVIQNPRYQVTQFGKPVTLSCSQTLNHNVMYWYQQKSSQAPKLLFHYYDKDFNNEADTPDNFQSRRPNTSFCFLDIRSPGLGDTAMYLCATSRGGSGYGYTFGSGTRLTVV.